Included here is one T cell receptor (beta chain) sequence, with context. Its antigen is undetermined. A read error may produce the germline difference seen at one junction end. This entry comes from a study of tumor and adjacent non-tumor tissue in lung cancer. Whole-study findings and limits: TCR diversity was significantly greater in tumor than normal lung tissue. Top 100 clones took a larger repertoire share in normal lung.

The library came from three nested PCR rounds adapted from ARM-PCR protocols. In TCRdb, the multiplex PCR reads were re-called with MiXCR into one record per CDR3 protein. In the table there are about 110,000 distinct CDR3 sequences, about 64% of which are singletons. The CDR3 runs 15 residues. Looked up from germline, CDR1 is SQVTM and CDR2 is ANQGSEA. This sample's RNA came from whole unsorted tissue. This non-tumor lung sample came from over 3 cm beyond the tumor edge. Newly diagnosed lung cancer patients had thoracic surgery in China, August–November 2014, without prior chemotherapy. The sample consisted of distant non-tumor lung tissue. The clonotype originates from a man aged 60-69 years with non-small cell lung cancer. V and J are TRBV29-1 and TRBJ2-1; TRBD2 matches at 14 bases. In DNA form, the CDR3 reads TGTAGCGGGGGACTAGCGGGAGTTGGGGTCAATGAGCAGTTCTTC. Encoded protein: CSGGLAGVGVNEQFF.